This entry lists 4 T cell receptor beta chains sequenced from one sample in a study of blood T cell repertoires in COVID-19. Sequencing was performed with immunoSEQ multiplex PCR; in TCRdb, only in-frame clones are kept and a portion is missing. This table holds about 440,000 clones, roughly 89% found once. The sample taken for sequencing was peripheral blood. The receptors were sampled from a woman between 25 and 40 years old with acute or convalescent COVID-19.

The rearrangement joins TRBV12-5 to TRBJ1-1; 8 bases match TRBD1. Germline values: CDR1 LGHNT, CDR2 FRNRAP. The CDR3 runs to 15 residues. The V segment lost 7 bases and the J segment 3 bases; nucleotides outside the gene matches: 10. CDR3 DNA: TGTGCTAGTGTCTCAACGACAGGGGATTACACTGAAGCTTTCTTT. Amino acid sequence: CASVSTTGDYTEAFF.

In DNA, the CDR3 is TGTGCCAGCAGTTACTCTGGGGGCGAGTGGGAGACCCAGTACTTC. Its protein product is CASSYSGGEWETQYF. The gene calls are TRBV6-5 and TRBJ2-5; a weak D match, TRBD1 (6 bases). The CDR3 is 15 residues long. Germline V gene lookup returns CDR1 MNHEY and CDR2 SVGAGI. The V and J ends lost 0 bases and 5 bases respectively, with 13 bases between them.

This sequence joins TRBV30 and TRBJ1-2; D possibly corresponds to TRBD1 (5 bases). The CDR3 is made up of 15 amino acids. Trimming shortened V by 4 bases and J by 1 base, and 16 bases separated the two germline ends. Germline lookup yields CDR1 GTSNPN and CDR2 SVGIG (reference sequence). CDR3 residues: CAWNKRVGGNYGYTF. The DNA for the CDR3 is TGTGCCTGGAACAAGCGTGTCGGGGGTAACTATGGCTACACCTTC. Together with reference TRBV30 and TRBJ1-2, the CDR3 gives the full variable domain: SQTIHQWPATLVQPVGSPLSLECTVEGTSNPNLYWYRQAAGRGLQLLFYSVGIGQISSEVPQNLSASRPQDRQFILSSKKLLLSDSGFYLCAWNKRVGGNYGYTFGSGTRLTVV.

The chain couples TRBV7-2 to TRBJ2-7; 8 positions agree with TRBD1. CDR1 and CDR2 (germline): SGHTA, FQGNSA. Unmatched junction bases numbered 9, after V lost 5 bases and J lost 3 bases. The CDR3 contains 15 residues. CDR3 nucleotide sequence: TGTGCCAGCAGCACAACCGGGACAGGAGTCTACGAGCAGTACTTC. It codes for CASSTTGTGVYEQYF.